This TCR beta chain came from a study of T cell responses to AZD1222 COVID-19 vaccine. In the case of this clone: Its matching antigen is unknown.

Notes on the study in general: The donor group comprised mostly white British people and more females; the analysis possibly underestimated clonal diversity. Following two doses of AZD1222, Spike-specific TCR breadth and depth rose. Close to half of spike-specific TCRs reportedly recognize unmutated variant regions.

The protocol was immunoSEQ multiplex PCR, while the TCRdb copy is restricted to in-frame clones and leaves out a portion. The sample consists of 150,000 to 200,000 clones, nearly 95% of them appearing once. The CDR3 has 17 amino acids. CDR1 is MNHEY, CDR2 SMNVEV, per germline (reference sequence). V lost 6 bases and J 3 bases, leaving 23 bases between the germline ends. The V gene is TRBV27, the J gene TRBJ1-2; D might be TRBD1 (5 bases). The TCR was taken from an adult who received the AZD1222 COVID-19 vaccine. The sequencing here drew on peripheral blood, taken 28 days after the second AZD1222 dose. The CDR3 nucleotides read TGTGCCAGCAGAGCGATGGGACGCAGGACTAGGGACTATGGCTACACCTTC. Amino acid sequence: CASRAMGRRTRDYGYTF.